This T cell receptor beta chain was identified in a study of T cell responses to AZD1222 COVID-19 vaccine (dated by TCRdb to 2020 to 2023). Context from the whole study: AZD1222 recipients given second doses at about 4 weeks or at about 12 weeks were pooled, since spike-specific TCR depth and breadth were not found to differ between the two schedules. TCR sequencing was performed for roughly 250 trial participants, of whom some 200 were given two doses of AZD1222 and about 25 were given two doses of MenACWY control vaccine. Enrollment into the trials was organized by age into subgroups of 18-55, 56-69 and 70-plus years, and those subgroups contained around 150, 28 and 57 TCR-sequenced participants, respectively.

Sample time point, as interpreted from the label and publication: baseline before first vaccination. Vaccinee samples came from UK trials COV001 and COV002, including a single-blind randomized controlled phase 2/3 trial of AZD1222 (ChAdOx1 nCoV-19) in healthy adults. Trial participant PBMC samples were collected at day 0 and day 28 after the second dose for TCRbeta chain sequencing. The CDR3 regions of human TCRbeta chains were analyzed by immunosequencing. The study's processing was this. TCRs in the repertoires were compared against a reference library of SARS-CoV-2-specific TCRs that had been generated with the MIRA antigen-specificity platform. Breadth was defined as the fraction of unique TCRs that were SARS-CoV-2-associated. Depth was defined as the fraction of total T cells that were SARS-CoV-2-associated. Using the MIRA data, each spike-specific TCR was mapped to the spike region that the TCR reacts to and placed in a CD4 or CD8 class. Log10-transformed breadth and depth values were compared by one-way ANOVA with Sidak's multiple comparisons tests. What TCRdb holds here is the immuneACCESS table cut down to in-frame rearrangements. Part of the clones is not present; checked against another copy, under half of the missing clones reflect an unresolved V gene, and the others are unexplained. V, J and clone size derive from that table, while D and trimming were established from the DNA sequence. The sample table shows roughly 130,000 clones, and about 92% are seen once. Of the sample, just over 3% is held by the ten largest clones.

This clone occurred once. Its antigen remains undetermined. No base qualities exist here, and no much larger clone lies one base off it. V is trimmed back by 1 base and J by 1 base, and the junction contains 4 bases that no gene match accounts for. CDR1 KGHSH and CDR2 LQKENI were looked up in the germline V gene. The CDR3 runs 15 residues from the cysteine to the phenylalanine. This entry keeps only the CDR3 DNA: 45 bases, framed from base 1. The research as a whole found: Most participants were white British and females outnumbered males, and the authors suggested that clonal diversity may have been underestimated. Only six AZD1222 recipients were SARS-CoV-2 seropositive at baseline, limiting conclusions about previously exposed vaccinees. Vaccine-associated CD4 TCRs spanned the whole spike protein, with dominant responses in regions 160-218 and 743-854. Spike-specific TCR breadth and depth rose significantly after two AZD1222 doses compared with day 0 and with MenACWY recipients. No day 14 peak-response samples were available, so repertoires were characterized only after the peak T cell response. Reportedly, almost half of the unique spike-specific TCRs recognized epitopes lying outside the regions that are mutated in the B.1.351 and B.1.1.7 variants. In the small 56-69-year group, the increase in depth fell short of significance, most likely because of low power.

The receptor's source is an adult in good health. This specimen consisted of peripheral blood, obtained on day 0 of AZD1222 vaccination. The V and J segments used are TRBV18 and TRBJ2-7; 7 bases in the middle match TRBD1. The DNA reads as follows: TGTGCCAGCTCACCACGGACAGGCGAATCCTACGAGCAGTACTTC. It translates to CASSPRTGESYEQYF.